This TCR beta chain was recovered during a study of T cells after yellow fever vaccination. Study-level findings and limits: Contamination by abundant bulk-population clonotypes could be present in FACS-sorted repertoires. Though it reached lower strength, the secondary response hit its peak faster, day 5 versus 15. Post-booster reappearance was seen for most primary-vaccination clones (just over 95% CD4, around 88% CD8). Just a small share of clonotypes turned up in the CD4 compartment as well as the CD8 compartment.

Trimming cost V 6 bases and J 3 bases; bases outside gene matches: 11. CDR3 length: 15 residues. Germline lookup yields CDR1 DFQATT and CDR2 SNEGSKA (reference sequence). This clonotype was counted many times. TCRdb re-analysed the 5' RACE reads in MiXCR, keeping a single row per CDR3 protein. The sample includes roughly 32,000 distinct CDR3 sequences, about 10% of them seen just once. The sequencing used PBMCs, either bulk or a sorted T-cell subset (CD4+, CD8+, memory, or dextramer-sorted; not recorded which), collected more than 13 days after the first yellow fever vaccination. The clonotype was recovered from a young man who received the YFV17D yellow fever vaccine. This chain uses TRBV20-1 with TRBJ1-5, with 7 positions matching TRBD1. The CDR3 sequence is CSASGAGGFNQPQHF. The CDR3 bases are TGCAGTGCCTCCGGGGCAGGGGGTTTCAATCAGCCCCAGCATTTT.